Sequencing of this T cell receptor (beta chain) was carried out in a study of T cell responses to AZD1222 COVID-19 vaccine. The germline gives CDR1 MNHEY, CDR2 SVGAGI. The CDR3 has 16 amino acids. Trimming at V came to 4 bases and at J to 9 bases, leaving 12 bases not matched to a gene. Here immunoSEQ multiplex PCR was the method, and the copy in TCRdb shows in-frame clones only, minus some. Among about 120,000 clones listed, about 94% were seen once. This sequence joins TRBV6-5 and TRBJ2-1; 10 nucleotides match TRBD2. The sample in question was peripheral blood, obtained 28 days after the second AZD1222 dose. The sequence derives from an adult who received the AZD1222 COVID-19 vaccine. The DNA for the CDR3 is TGTGCCAGCAGTTCCCTAGCGGGAGCCTACAATGGTGAGCAGTTCTTC. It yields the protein CASSSLAGAYNGEQFF.